The 13 T cell receptor beta chains presented below share a single source sample, sequenced in a study of regulatory T cells in long-lasting Graves disease. CDR3 regions were amplified by Arm-PCR using iRepertoire HTBI primers to build TCR beta libraries. One entry per CDR3 protein, called by TCRdb with MiXCR from the multiplex PCR reads. The table has hundreds of thousands of distinct CDR3 sequences, roughly 15% seen once. Time point here: newly diagnosed GD, antithyroid drugs for less than 3 months. The TCR library was prepared using RNA isolated from PBMCs. The same sample was also used in a study of T cells in Graves' hyperthyroidism and ophthalmopathy.

Sample: peripheral blood mononuclear cells (PBMCs), taken at new diagnosis, from a patient treated with antithyroid drugs. The receptors were gathered from a woman in her thirties with Graves disease.

In this sample, this clonotype turned up a few times. The V and J genes are TRBV5-1 and TRBJ2-7, with TRBD1 matching over 7 bases. The CDR3 covers 15 residues. Looked up from germline, CDR1 is SGHRS and CDR2 is YFSETQ. The V and J ends lost 4 bases and 5 bases, in that order; junction bases with no gene match: 12. The chain's CDR3 is CASSLRQGLFNEQYF. CDR3 in DNA: TGCGCCAGCAGCCTACGACAGGGTCTATTCAACGAGCAGTACTTC.

This clonotype was observed many times. The chain couples TRBV7-9 to TRBJ1-5, with 7 bases that match TRBD1. Germline assignment: CDR1 SEHNR and CDR2 FQNEAQ (reference sequence). This CDR3 contains 14 residues. After removal of 5 bases from V and 3 bases from J, the junction contained 4 bases not matched to a gene. This CDR3 is CASSQGQYNQPQHF. In DNA, the CDR3 is TGTGCCAGCAGCCAGGGACAGTACAATCAGCCCCAGCATTTT. Looking up the rest from reference TRBV7-9 and TRBJ1-5 gives the full variable domain: DTGVSQNPRHKITKRGQNVTFRCDPISEHNRLYWYRQTLGQGPEFLTYFQNEAQLEKSRLLSDRFSAERPKGSFSTLEIQRTEQGDSAMYLCASSQGQYNQPQHFGDGTRLSIL.

In its sample, this clonotype was seen many times. J is TRBJ2-7 and V is TRBV6-2 or TRBV6-3, with 11 positions matching TRBD2. V lost 7 bases to trimming and J lost 5 bases; unmatched junction nucleotides: 10. This CDR3 comprises 15 residues. From germline, CDR1 is MNHEY and CDR2 SVGEGT. The CDR3 is CASTRTSGRSHEQYF. The CDR3 coding sequence is TGTGCCAGCACCCGCACTAGCGGGAGATCCCACGAGCAGTACTTC.

This clonotype was detected many times. The genes are TRBV12-3 or TRBV12-4 and TRBJ2-1; 8 nucleotides line up with TRBD2. The CDR3 covers 14 residues. The ends lost 6 bases at V and 2 bases at J; junction bases unmatched: 3. CDR3: CASSAGLAYNEQFF. Here the CDR3 DNA reads TGTGCCAGCAGCGCGGGACTAGCCTACAATGAGCAGTTCTTC.

This clonotype was detected ten times or more. This rearrangement joins TRBV6-1 to TRBJ1-2, with D unclear. The germline CDR1 and CDR2 sequences are MNHNS and SASEGT. There are 14 residues in the CDR3. Deletions cut 7 bases from V and 2 bases from J, with 14 bases between. CDR3 in DNA: TGTGCCAGCACCCAGGCCCCGGGGAACTATGGCTACACCTTC. Its translation is CASTQAPGNYGYTF.

This chain connects TRBV14 to TRBJ2-1; D is uncertain. This CDR3 is built from 17 residues. Trimming cost V 1 base and J 1 base, with 14 bases left between them. Germline loops: CDR1 SGHDN, CDR2 FVKESK. The chain's CDR3 is CASSQGHLARSYNEQFF. DNA of the CDR3: TGTGCCAGCAGCCAAGGCCATTTGGCACGATCCTACAATGAGCAGTTCTTC.

This clonotype was observed a few times. The gene calls are TRBV29-1 and TRBJ2-7; tentatively, D is TRBD1 (5 bases). The CDR3 is 12 amino acids. Germline lookup yields CDR1 SQVTM and CDR2 ANQGSEA. V was shortened by 0 bases and J by 2 bases, with 5 bases between the two germline ends. The CDR3 loop reads CSVEETAYEQYF. The CDR3 DNA is TGCAGCGTTGAAGAGACAGCCTACGAGCAGTACTTC.

The chain joins TRBV18 to TRBJ1-5, with a weak D call TRBD1 (5 bases). The CDR3 consists of 14 residues. From germline, CDR1 is KGHSH and CDR2 LQKENI. Trimming pared 0 bases from V and 13 bases from J, leaving 16 bases between. The CDR3 coding sequence is TGTGCCAGCTCACCACCGTGGGGCACAGGAGAGCAGCATTTT. Its translation is CASSPPWGTGEQHF.

Note on this clonotype: The junction does not match germline at one end; this may be a read error. The rearrangement links TRBV7-2 to TRBJ1-1; 7 bases are a match to TRBD1. In germline, CDR1 is SGHTA, CDR2 FQGNSA. CDR3 length: 12 residues. CDR3 bases: TGTGCCAGCTCGACAGGGAACACTGAAGCTTCCTTT. Translation gives CASSTGNTEASF.

This clonotype was seen ten or more times. This chain uses TRBV11-2 with TRBJ2-7; 10 bases are shared with TRBD2. The V segment lost 5 bases and the J segment 3 bases; nucleotides outside the gene matches: 4. The CDR3 is 14 residues long. Looked up from germline, CDR1 is SGHAT and CDR2 is FQNNGV. The CDR3 sequence: CASSPSGGHYEQYF. Written as DNA, the CDR3 is TGTGCCAGCAGCCCTAGCGGGGGACACTACGAGCAGTACTTC.

The chain couples TRBV7-6 to TRBJ2-5; the D is unclear. Per the germline V gene, CDR1 is SGHVS and CDR2 is FNYEAQ. CDR3 length: 15 amino acids. Trimming cost V 0 bases and J 0 bases, with 8 bases left between them. The chain's CDR3 is CASSLAAVYQETQYF. CDR3 nucleotides: TGTGCCAGCAGCTTAGCGGCAGTTTACCAAGAGACCCAGTACTTC.

About this clonotype: A much larger clone differs by one base, so this may be a read error. This CDR3 is missing its conserved last phenylalanine or tryptophan, likely due to a read error. This chain connects TRBV6-1 to TRBJ1-3, with D possibly being TRBD1 (6 bases). The CDR3 extends over 15 amino acids. The V and J ends lost 6 bases and 0 bases respectively, with 12 bases between them. The germline V gene encodes CDR1 MNHNS and CDR2 SASEGT. The CDR3 region is CASRSDRSSGNTIYL. The CDR3 DNA sequence: TGTGCCAGCAGATCTGACAGGAGCTCTGGAAACACCATATATCTT.

The sample holds a few counts of this clonotype. A much larger clonotype is one base distant, so this may be a read error. The chain couples TRBV28 to TRBJ1-2, with unresolved D. From germline, CDR1 is MDHEN and CDR2 SYDVKM. The CDR3 loop spans 13 amino acids. Trimming pared 1 base from V and 7 bases from J, leaving 10 bases between. The CDR3 reads CASSLFVYCGYTF. CDR3 DNA: TGTGCCAGCAGTTTATTTGTCTACTGTGGCTACACCTTC.